This TCR beta chain was sequenced during a study of CD8 T cells in Susac syndrome. The CDR3 is 16 amino acids. CDR1 is SGHTA, CDR2 FQGNSA, per germline. V was trimmed by 1 base and J by 2 bases, leaving 14 bases between them. Healthy donors acted as controls, with matching for age and sex. This clonotype was observed a handful of times. Random hexamers served to reverse transcribe roughly 0.45 to 1 ug RNA. TCRdb re-called the immunoSEQ multiplex PCR reads with MiXCR, one entry per CDR3 protein. The data contain about 120,000 distinct CDR3 sequences, 80% to 95% of them singletons. The J gene is TRBJ1-2, the V gene TRBV7-2; D gene uncertain. This receptor was obtained from a human donor in good health. The sequenced sample consisted of CD4+ T cells from PBMCs. CDR3 nucleotide sequence: TGTGCCAGCAGCTTAGTCGCAACAACAGAGAACTATGGCTACACCTTC. Translation: CASSLVATTENYGYTF.